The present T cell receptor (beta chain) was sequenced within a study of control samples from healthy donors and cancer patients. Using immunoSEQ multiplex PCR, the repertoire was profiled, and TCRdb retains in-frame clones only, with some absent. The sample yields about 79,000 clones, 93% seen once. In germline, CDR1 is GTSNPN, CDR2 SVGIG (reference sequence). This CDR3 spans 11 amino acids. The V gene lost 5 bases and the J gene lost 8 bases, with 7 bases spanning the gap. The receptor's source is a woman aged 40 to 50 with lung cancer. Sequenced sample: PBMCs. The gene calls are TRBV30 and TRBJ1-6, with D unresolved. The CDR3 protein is CAWGYDSPLHF. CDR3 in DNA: TGTGCCTGGGGATATGATTCACCCCTCCACTTT. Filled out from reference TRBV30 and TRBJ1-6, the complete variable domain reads SQTIHQWPATLVQPVGSPLSLECTVEGTSNPNLYWYRQAAGRGLQLLFYSVGIGQISSEVPQNLSASRPQDRQFILSSKKLLLSDSGFYLCAWGYDSPLHFGNGTRLTVT.